The sequence of this TCR beta chain was determined in a study of patients and donors after allogeneic stem cell transplantation. One entry per CDR3 protein results from TCRdb running MiXCR on the RT-PCR reads. The sample contains a few hundred thousand distinct CDR3 sequences, about 38% of which appear only once. The clonotype comes from a human donor who was either an allogeneic HSCT recipient or a stem cell or donor lymphocyte infusion donor (not recorded which). It is not recorded whose cells these are; they may come from a transplant donor. Sequencing was done on a sample of blood, either unsorted or a sorted T cell fraction (not recorded which).

The CDR3 is CASSFGGSRTGELFF. The CDR3 bases are TGTGCCAGCAGTTTTGGGGGCTCGAGGACCGGGGAGCTGTTTTTT. The chain uses TRBV28 and TRBJ2-2; tentative D call: TRBD1 (6 bases). From germline, CDR1 is MDHEN and CDR2 SYDVKM. The CDR3 is made up of 15 amino acids. The V and J ends lost 3 bases and 5 bases respectively, with 13 bases between them.